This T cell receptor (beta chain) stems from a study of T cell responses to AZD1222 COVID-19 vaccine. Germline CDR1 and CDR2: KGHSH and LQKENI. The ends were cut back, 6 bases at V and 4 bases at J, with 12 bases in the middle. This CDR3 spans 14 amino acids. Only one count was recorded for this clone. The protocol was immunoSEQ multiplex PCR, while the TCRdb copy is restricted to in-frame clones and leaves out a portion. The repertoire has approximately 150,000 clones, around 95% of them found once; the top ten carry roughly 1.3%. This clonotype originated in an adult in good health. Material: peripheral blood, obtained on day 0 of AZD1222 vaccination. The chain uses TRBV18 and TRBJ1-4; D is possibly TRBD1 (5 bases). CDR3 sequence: CASSDGGLNEKLFF. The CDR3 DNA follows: TGTGCCAGCTCCGATGGGGGACTTAATGAAAAACTGTTTTTT.